Below, one TCR beta chain is given with its context. Its binding antigen is unknown. No much larger clonotype is one base removed from it; base qualities were not supplied. Libraries were built with 5' RACE. The sequencer listed for this sample is Illumina HiSeq 2000. Template switching introduced a universal primer binding site; the final cDNA contained a unique molecular identifier, enabling accurate counting of TCR cDNA molecules. Specific primers in the conserved constant-segment region were used to synthesize first-strand cDNA for TCR alpha and beta chains. Each cDNA library was double barcoded, with a SMART-Mk sample barcode plus Illumina barcodes, to control for contamination. TruSeq adapter sequences along with Illumina sample barcodes were introduced in two successive PCR steps. Sequencing of the TCR alpha and beta cDNA libraries was done on the Illumina HiSeq platform using custom primers. In the source study's methods: MiGEC was used to process raw reads and extract unique molecular identifiers, and MiXCR was used to find CDR3 positions. Recombination models were inferred per individual with the repgenHMM and IGoR tools using an EM algorithm. Shared clonotype analysis was performed with the tcR package in R, normalizing sharing by the product of cloneset sizes. To study raw recombination free of thymic and clonal selection effects, out-of-frame nonproductive sequences were analyzed. TCRdb took the public reads, trimmed them with fastp at Q25, ran MiXCR for clone calling and kept in-frame beta chains. Rows matching on CDR3 protein sequence are summarized as one entry with the most common DNA and genes. The V and J calls and clone size are TCRdb's, not the authors'. Across this sample there are about 250,000 distinct CDR3 sequences, with 11% to 15% seen only once. The ten largest make up approximately 8.2% of the sample.

The data belong to a study of identical twins (dated by TCRdb to the mid-2010s). For context, the study as a whole: The study deep-sequenced TCR alpha and beta repertoires from monozygotic twins, unrelated adults of various ages and cord blood to test whether fetal clonotypes persist. To rule out contamination, the twin experiments were replicated at different times with different library preparation protocols. The study at large found these results: Because the same donors could not be followed over many years, the conclusions depended on cross-sectional statistical analysis. Fewer insertions were carried by abundant cord blood beta clonotypes, a similar but weaker trend appeared in young adult naive repertoires, and no such trend appeared in memory repertoires. Invariant T cells such as MAIT and iNKT could partly confound zero-insertion analyses, though diverse VJ usage argued against this for most clonotypes. Compared with coincidental sharing between unrelated individuals, out-of-frame TCR alpha sequences shared between twins had an excess of sequences with low generation probability. In monozygotic twins, recombination models systematically underestimated out-of-frame TCR alpha sharing, but the models matched the sharing seen between unrelated individuals. In beta out-of-frame sequences, excess twin sharing was weaker, because having fewer shared sequences lowered the signal-to-noise ratio.

From its cysteine to its phenylalanine, the CDR3 spans 15 amino acids. Of all the DNA, just the CDR3 is kept, 45 bases in frame from base 1. CDR1 and CDR2 (DFQATT, SNEGSKA) derive from the germline V gene (reference sequence). Clipping removes 8 bases from V and 3 bases from J, with 16 as the unmatched junction base count. All donors were healthy Caucasians. Miltenyi CD45RO+ enrichment and human naive T-cell isolation kits were used to isolate memory (CD45RO+) and naive T cells from PBMC. This sequence originates from a woman aged 18-29 years in good health. Recombination connected TRBV20-1 to TRBJ2-7, and 7 junction bases match TRBD2. The sequenced material came from memory (CD45RO+) T cells sorted from blood. Reading the label with the study, this specimen's cell subset or site is: CD45RO+ enriched T cells. The nucleotides are TGCAGTTTCGTGGGAGCGGGGAACCACCTCTACGAGCAGTACTTC. This codes for CSFVGAGNHLYEQYF.